A selection of T cell receptor beta chains follows, all from one sample in a study of OX40 agonist ivuxolimab in advanced cancers. Profiled with immunoSEQ multiplex PCR; TCRdb holds only in-frame clones, not every one. The table records tens of thousands of clones, over 80% of them present only once. Sequencing was performed on CD4+ or CD8+ T cells sorted from blood, taken in a trial of the OX40 agonist ivuxolimab. The source is an adult with an advanced solid tumor such as melanoma, head and neck, liver or kidney cancer. The CDR3 runs from the conserved cysteine through the conserved F or W. Fields, in order: CDR3 length, D gene, J gene, clone size, V gene, CDR3 protein, CDR3 DNA. The D gene is left open where the match is weak. Clone size, where shown, is once, few, many, or a class for clones that have expanded.

>17|-|TRBJ2-2|-|TRBV28
CASSSSLLAQNTGELFF
TGTGCCAGCAGTTCCTCATTACTAGCACAGAACACCGGGGAGCTGTTTTTT
>15|-|TRBJ2-2|-|TRBV11-2
CASSLVAANTGELFF
TGTGCCAGCAGCTTAGTTGCAGCGAACACCGGGGAGCTGTTTTTT
>15|-|TRBJ2-7|-|TRBV4-2
CASSQDTRGSYEQYF
TGTGCCAGCAGCCAAGATACCAGGGGCTCCTACGAGCAGTACTTC
>18|TRBD2|TRBJ2-2|-|TRBV7-6
CASSLFLAGIGNTGELLF
TGTGCCAGCAGCCTCTTCCTAGCGGGAATTGGCAACACCGGGGAGCTGCTTTTT
>15|-|TRBJ2-3|once|TRBV6-1
CASSPFGGSTDTQYF
TGTGCCAGCAGTCCCTTTGGGGGGAGCACAGATACGCAGTATTTT
>16|TRBD2|TRBJ2-1|-|TRBV5-1
CASSPTSGRHYNEQFF
TGCGCCAGCAGCCCCACTAGCGGGAGGCACTACAATGAGCAGTTCTTC
>17|TRBD2|TRBJ2-2|-|TRBV4-3
CASSQETSGRGEAELFF
TGCGCCAGCAGCCAGGAAACTAGCGGGAGGGGTGAGGCCGAGCTGTTTTTT
>15|TRBD2|TRBJ2-7|medium-sized|TRBV7-9
CASSPTGTSGYEQYF
TGTGCCAGCAGCCCCACCGGGACTAGCGGCTACGAGCAGTACTTT
>14|TRBD2|TRBJ2-1|-|TRBV10-3
CAISETSGYNEQFF
TGTGCCATCAGTGAGACTAGCGGCTACAATGAGCAGTTCTTC
>18|TRBD2|TRBJ2-1|-|TRBV4-2
CASSQNPGLAGEVNEQFF
TGTGCCAGCAGCCAGAACCCGGGACTAGCGGGAGAGGTCAATGAGCAGTTCTTC
>16|-|TRBJ2-7|-|TRBV11-2
CASSLSDGAISYEQYF
TGTGCCAGCAGCTTGTCTGACGGGGCGATCTCCTACGAGCAGTACTTC
>16|-|TRBJ2-3|-|TRBV6-4
CASSDSLRQVTDTQYF
TGTGCCAGCAGTGACTCGTTACGACAGGTCACAGATACGCAGTATTTT
>15|-|TRBJ2-1|-|TRBV29-1
CSVLLALDGSNEQFF
TGCAGCGTTCTCTTAGCTCTGGACGGATCTAATGAGCAGTTCTTC
>15|-|TRBJ2-4|-|TRBV25-1
CASSTSDAAKNIQYF
TGTGCCAGCAGTACGTCAGATGCGGCCAAAAACATTCAGTACTTC
>15|TRBD1|TRBJ2-2|-|TRBV7-6
CASSAGTGNTGELFF
TGTGCCAGCAGCGCCGGGACAGGCAACACCGGGGAGCTGTTTTTT
>13|-|TRBJ1-2|-|TRBV6-5
CASSYGGLYGYTF
TGTGCCAGCAGTTACGGGGGTCTCTATGGCTACACCTTC
>18|-|TRBJ2-7|-|TRBV6-4
CASSDSSRKAGETYEQYF
TGTGCCAGCAGTGACTCGAGTCGGAAGGCAGGGGAGACCTACGAGCAGTACTTC
>14|-|TRBJ2-1|-|TRBV27
CASSPSGTYNEQFF
TGTGCCAGCAGCCCGAGCGGAACCTACAATGAGCAGTTCTTC
>14|TRBD1|TRBJ1-1|-|TRBV27
CASSQGQVHTEAFF
TGTGCCAGCAGTCAGGGACAGGTCCACACTGAAGCTTTCTTT
>13|-|TRBJ2-7|-|TRBV28
CASAYRVEYEQYF
TGTGCCAGCGCCTACAGGGTAGAGTACGAGCAGTACTTC
>15|TRBD1|TRBJ1-1|-|TRBV29-1
CSVPYWTGNKAEAFF
TGCAGCGTCCCCTACTGGACAGGGAATAAAGCTGAAGCTTTCTTT
>16|TRBD1|TRBJ1-2|-|TRBV2
CASSPGTGGAGYGYTF
TGTGCCAGCAGTCCCGGGACAGGGGGCGCTGGCTATGGCTACACCTTC
>15|-|TRBJ2-1|-|TRBV7-9
CASSLTGSSYNEQFF
TGTGCCAGCAGCTTAACCGGTAGCTCCTACAATGAGCAGTTCTTC
>15|TRBD2|TRBJ2-7|-|TRBV7-6
CASSLLAGEPYEQYF
TGTGCCAGCAGCTTACTAGCGGGAGAACCCTACGAGCAGTACTTC
>14|-|TRBJ2-1|-|TRBV7-9
CASSQWDLNNEQFF
TGTGCCAGCAGCCAATGGGATCTTAACAATGAGCAGTTCTTC
>20|TRBD1|TRBJ2-1|-|TRBV4-1
CASSQRGQGADPQYYNEQFF
TGCGCCAGCAGCCAACGGGGACAGGGGGCGGACCCCCAATACTACAATGAGCAGTTCTTC
>15|-|TRBJ2-2|-|TRBV6-5
CASSYSSPNTGELFF
TGTGCCAGCAGTTACTCCTCGCCTAACACCGGGGAGCTGTTTTTT
>14|TRBD1|TRBJ2-5|-|TRBV6-6
CASKDRDQGETQYF
TGTGCCAGCAAGGACAGGGACCAAGGAGAGACCCAGTACTTC
>16|-|TRBJ2-7|-|TRBV9
CASSVVLTDSPYEQYF
TGTGCCAGCAGCGTAGTGCTGACAGATTCTCCCTACGAGCAGTACTTC
>15|TRBD1|TRBJ2-5|-|TRBV7-9
CASSTGTGGLETQYF
TGTGCCAGCAGCACCGGGACAGGGGGGTTAGAGACCCAGTACTTC
>15|TRBD2|TRBJ2-7|-|TRBV11-3
CASSPALAGVNEQYF
TGTGCCAGCAGCCCGGCCTTAGCGGGAGTGAACGAGCAGTACTTC